This TCR beta chain was profiled in a study of T and B cells in COVID-19 patients (dated by TCRdb to 2019 to 2021). With respect to the entire study: In this study, adaptive immunity was profiled in COVID-19 patients who either had active infection or had recovered, using TRB and IGH repertoire sequencing of peripheral blood. The recovered cohort had a median age of around 30 years, compared with approximately 67 years in the active-infection cohort. Of the approximately 21 patients in the active-infection cohort, approximately 12 were critically ill and needed mechanical ventilation or ECMO. A couple of patients were in both the active and recovered cohorts because samples existed from active disease and from after recovery. An age-matched reference group of roughly 39 healthy donors negative for COVID-19 antibodies was used as the comparison for repertoire analyses. Of the 20 to 25 patients in the active-infection cohort, about 17 had comorbidities associated with unfavorable COVID-19 outcome. The repository of TCR and BCR sequences included under 70 time points from 40 or so patients, and more than 8.3 million TCR sequences were analysed. Up to roughly 10 follow-up blood samples were collected per patient, with some samples spanning different disease stages in the same individual. A recovered cohort comprised some 18 patients contributing about 22 samples, mostly after mild to moderate COVID-19 managed as outpatients.

Instrument used: Illumina MiSeq. TRB rearrangements were amplified by multiplex PCR with BIOMED2 TRB-A/B primer pools. Two consecutive PCRs added Illumina-compatible adapters and 7-nucleotide sample barcodes to the amplicons. Phusion HS II polymerase was used for all library PCRs. Amplicons were gel-purified with the NucleoSpin Gel and PCR Clean-up kit, quantified on Qubit, and pooled at around 4 nM. The quality of the amplicon pool was checked on an Agilent 2100 Bioanalyzer prior to Illumina next-generation sequencing. The study's processing was this. TRB rearrangements were annotated with MiXCR 3.0.8 using the default MiXCR reference library. Non-productive reads and sequences with fewer than 2 reads were removed, and each unique CDR3 nucleotide sequence was counted as one clone. Clonality, diversity, richness and V-J gene usage were calculated in R 3.5.1. GLIPH2 was used to cluster TCRs by CDR3 similarity, and OLGA was used to calculate generation probabilities. GLIPH2 clusters were kept only when the clusters contained at least four unique TCR clonotypes present in at least three individuals. TCRdb trimmed the raw reads at Q25, called clones with MiXCR and kept productive beta chains. One record per CDR3 amino acid sequence lists the most common genes and DNA. TCRdb assigned the V and J calls; the authors' analysis was not used. For this sample the table gives fewer than 9,500 distinct CDR3 sequences, of which 31% were detected only once. About 20% of the sample lies in the top ten.

This clonotype was recorded a few times. The antigen it recognizes is unknown. The sample holds no much larger clone one base away, and base qualities are not on file. Points the paper makes about the study in general: The cohort was considered too small to assess HLA contributions to COVID-19 susceptibility or severity. Blood samples obtained from mildly ill patients during symptoms, as well as early samples obtained from severe cases, were available only in scarce numbers. The reported TCR clusters were stated to require prospective validation before clinical use. TRBV/TRBJ gene usage was reported as strongly skewed in patients with COVID-19. A total of 2,000 to 2,500 TCR clusters were exclusive to the recovered cohort, and approximately 31 of those clusters were low-pGen clusters. Specific T cell subsets (CD4+/Treg/CD8+) and sorted SARS-CoV-2-responsive or tetramer+ T cells had not yet been sequenced, and the corresponding sequencing experiments were ongoing. TRB repertoires were found to be highly clonal in active COVID-19, whereas diversity and richness at recovery were found to rise above healthy donor levels.

The CDR3, cysteine through phenylalanine, is 13 amino acids long. The retained sequence is limited to the CDR3, 39 bases, with the frame set at the first base. The germline ends are 6 bases apart after V is trimmed by 4 bases and J by 0 bases. TRB repertoires were amplified using about 220-550 ng of genomic DNA isolated from blood. The TCR was taken from a human donor who had recovered from COVID-19. Sequencing was done on a sample of blood. This sequence uses TRBV12-3 or TRBV12-4 and TRBJ1-2; matching of 5 bases hints at TRBD1 as the D gene. The CDR3 loop reads CASSWGANYGYTF. DNA sequence: TGTGCCAGCAGTTGGGGGGCTAACTATGGCTACACCTTC.